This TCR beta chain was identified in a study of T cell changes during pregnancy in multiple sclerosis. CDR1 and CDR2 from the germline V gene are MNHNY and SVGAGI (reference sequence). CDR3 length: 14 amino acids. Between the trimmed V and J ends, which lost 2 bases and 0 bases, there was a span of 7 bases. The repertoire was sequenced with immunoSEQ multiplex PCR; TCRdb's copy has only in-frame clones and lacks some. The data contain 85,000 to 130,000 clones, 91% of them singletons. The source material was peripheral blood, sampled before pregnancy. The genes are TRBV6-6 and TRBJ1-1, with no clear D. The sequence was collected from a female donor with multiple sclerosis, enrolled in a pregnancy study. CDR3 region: CASSYNSLNTEAFF. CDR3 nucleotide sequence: TGTGCCAGCAGTTACAACAGCTTGAACACTGAAGCTTTCTTT.